What follows describes a single TCR beta chain. The target antigen is unknown. Sequence at one end of the junction differs from germline and may be a read error. This entry belongs to a study of T cells after yellow fever vaccination. Germline V gene sequence: CDR1 SQVTM, CDR2 ANQGSEA. The CDR3 has 14 amino acids. General observations from the study: The CD4 and CD8 compartments had a small share of their clonotypes in common. Contamination of FACS-sorted repertoires by abundant clonotypes from the bulk population could occur. Post-booster repertoires contained most primary-vaccination clones again (roughly 96% CD4, about 88% CD8).

A 5'RACE template-switching step, the method used to make TCR cDNA, added a universal primer site and UMIs. TCRdb used MiXCR to reprocess the 5' RACE reads, holding one entry per CDR3 protein. The table has approximately 340,000 distinct CDR3 sequences, roughly 8.7% seen once; the top ten hold about 20%. This sequence joins TRBV29-1 and TRBJ1-3; a possible D gene is TRBD1 (5 bases). Here the sequenced sample was PBMCs, taken on the day of the first yellow fever vaccination. This TCR came from a man aged 18 to 35 who received the YFV17D yellow fever vaccine. The CDR3 here is CSVTSGGSVNTIYF. DNA for the CDR3: TGCAGCGTTACGTCGGGGGGATCTGTAAACACCATATATTTT.